A single sample is the source of the 26 T cell receptor beta chains below, sequenced in a study of cytomegalovirus exposure and HLA in healthy donors. The PCR ran on 60 Vbeta and 13 Jbeta primers. This table comes from immunoSEQ multiplex PCR, and its TCRdb copy is limited to in-frame clones, with some not included. The data contain 110,000 to 150,000 clones, about 71% of them seen just once; the ten biggest clones take up roughly 2%. Sequenced sample: PBMCs. These receptors all come from a woman in her fifties or sixties in good health and CMV-seropositive.

A single count supports this clone. V gene TRBV5-1 combines with J gene TRBJ2-2; no firm D call. Deletions cut 2 bases from V and 0 bases from J, with 8 bases between. The germline V gene has CDR1 SGHRS and CDR2 YFSETQ. CDR3 size: 15 residues. The CDR3 reads CASSFEIANTGELFF. CDR3 nucleotides: TGCGCCAGCAGCTTTGAAATAGCGAACACCGGGGAGCTGTTTTTT. Combining the CDR3 with reference TRBV5-1 and TRBJ2-2 gives the whole variable domain KAGVTQTPRYLIKTRGQQVTLSCSPISGHRSVSWYQQTPGQGLQFLFEYFSETQRNKGNFPGRFSGRQFSNSRSEMNVSTLELGDSALYLCASSFEIANTGELFFGEGSRLTVL.

This sequence joins TRBV7-8 and TRBJ2-5; D is undetermined. CDR1 is SGHVS and CDR2 is FQNEAQ in the germline V gene. The CDR3 covers 12 residues. Trimming left V 0 bases short and J 5 bases short, with 4 bases between. The CDR3 reads CASSLASETQYF. In nucleotides, the CDR3 is TGTGCCAGCAGCTTAGCATCTGAGACCCAGTACTTC.

The chain recombines TRBV5-1 with TRBJ2-1; no clear D. Germline values: CDR1 SGHRS, CDR2 YFSETQ. The CDR3 is made up of 18 amino acids. V was clipped by 2 bases and J by 2 bases, with 20 bases between them. The CDR3 spells CASSFQRRSDPTYNEQFF. In nucleotides, the CDR3 is TGCGCCAGCAGCTTCCAGCGCCGCTCGGATCCCACCTACAATGAGCAGTTCTTC.

The chain carries TRBV25-1 and TRBJ1-2; 9 bases align to TRBD1. This CDR3 contains 15 residues. With V trimmed by 5 bases and J by 8 bases, 12 bases remained unmatched. Germline V CDR1 and CDR2: MGHDK, SYGVNS. CDR3 DNA: TGTGCCAGCAGTTCAGCCGGGACAGGGCTATGGGGCTACACCTTC. It is translated as CASSSAGTGLWGYTF.

V usage is TRBV28 and J usage is TRBJ1-5, with unresolved D. This CDR3 is built from 15 residues. Per germline, CDR1 MDHEN and CDR2 SYDVKM. Trimming took off 5 bases at V and 0 bases at J, with 11 bases between the two ends. The CDR3: CASSAGSFSNQPQHF. CDR3 DNA sequence: TGTGCCAGCAGTGCCGGGAGCTTTAGCAATCAGCCCCAGCATTTT. Based on the CDR3 plus reference TRBV28 and TRBJ1-5, the full variable domain is DVKVTQSSRYLVKRTGEKVFLECVQDMDHENMFWYRQDPGLGLRLIYFSYDVKMKEKGDIPEGYSVSREKKERFSLILESASTNQTSMYLCASSAGSFSNQPQHFGDGTRLSIL.

This chain links TRBV7-3 with TRBJ2-1; tentative D call: TRBD2 (6 bases). This CDR3 region has 16 residues. Per the germline V gene, CDR1 is SGHTA and CDR2 is FQGTGA. The ends were cut back, 2 bases at V and 8 bases at J, with 19 bases in the middle. CDR3 amino acids: CASSLVSGLRGHEQFF. In DNA form, the CDR3 reads TGTGCCAGCAGCTTAGTTTCGGGACTTAGAGGCCATGAGCAGTTCTTC.

V and J are TRBV27 and TRBJ1-1; no clear D gene. There are 12 residues in the CDR3. CDR1 MNHEY and CDR2 SMNVEV come from the germline V gene (reference sequence). V shed 3 bases and J shed 8 bases, with 10 bases lying between them. CDR3 in amino acids: CASSFLSGEAFF. CDR3 bases: TGTGCCAGCAGTTTTTTATCCGGGGAAGCTTTCTTT.

The CDR3 sequence: CASRDRVPNQPQHF. CDR3 bases: TGTGCCAGCCGGGACAGGGTCCCCAATCAGCCCCAGCATTTT. The chain employs TRBV2 and TRBJ1-5, with TRBD1 matching over 9 bases. Germline CDR1 SNHLY, CDR2 FYNNEI. V trimming: 8 bases; J trimming: 3 bases; junction bases outside the gene matches: 5. This CDR3 comprises 14 residues.

This rearrangement joins TRBV28 to TRBJ2-3; D is possibly TRBD1 (5 bases). The CDR3 sequence is 16 residues long. Germline V gene sequence: CDR1 MDHEN, CDR2 SYDVKM. V lost 6 bases, J lost 4 bases, and 20 bases lay in between. The CDR3 DNA follows: TGTGCCAGCAGCCCCACCCTCAGGGTAGGGTCAGATACGCAGTATTTT. Amino acid sequence: CASSPTLRVGSDTQYF. Filled out from reference TRBV28 and TRBJ2-3, the complete variable domain reads DVKVTQSSRYLVKRTGEKVFLECVQDMDHENMFWYRQDPGLGLRLIYFSYDVKMKEKGDIPEGYSVSREKKERFSLILESASTNQTSMYLCASSPTLRVGSDTQYFGPGTRLTVL.

The chain has TRBV9 and TRBJ2-2; TRBD1 agrees at 9 bases. Germline CDR1 and CDR2: SGDLS and YYNGEE. The J segment lost 5 bases and the V segment lost 0 bases, leaving 8 bases of the junction unmatched. This CDR3 region has 17 residues. CDR3 nucleotides: TGTGCCAGCAGCGTAGCTACACAGGGGGCGGGGACCGGGGAGCTGTTTTTT. Translated: CASSVATQGAGTGELFF.

The V gene is TRBV6-6, the J gene TRBJ1-4; D is undetermined. Germline CDR1 MNHNY, CDR2 SVGAGI (reference sequence). This CDR3 has 12 amino acids. With 11 bases removed from V and 4 bases from J, the gap between germline ends came to 11 bases. CDR3 in DNA: TGTGCCGGCGGGGAGGGTAATGAAAAACTGTTTTTT. It encodes CAGGEGNEKLFF.

The chain uses TRBV28 and TRBJ1-5; 7 nucleotides match TRBD1. There are 16 residues in the CDR3. From germline, CDR1 is MDHEN and CDR2 SYDVKM. The ends lost 8 bases at V and 0 bases at J; junction bases unmatched: 10. CDR3: CASVGQLSFSNQPQHF. The CDR3 DNA reads TGTGCCAGCGTGGGACAGCTCTCCTTTAGCAATCAGCCCCAGCATTTT.

The table lists this clone with a few counts. This chain links TRBV6-6 with TRBJ2-5; 10 bases fit TRBD1. After removal of 6 bases from V and 5 bases from J, the junction contained 3 bases not matched to a gene. In germline, CDR1 is MNHNY, CDR2 SVGAGI (reference sequence). The CDR3 runs 13 residues. The CDR3 protein is CASRGQGLETQYF. The CDR3 DNA is TGTGCCAGCAGGGGACAGGGGCTGGAGACCCAGTACTTC.

The genes are TRBV7-9 and TRBJ2-4; D gene uncertain. The CDR3 has 14 amino acids. V was pared by 1 base and J by 2 bases, with 6 bases between. The germline V gene has CDR1 SEHNR and CDR2 FQNEAQ (reference sequence). The CDR3 is CASSLGGTKNIQYF. The CDR3 coding sequence is TGTGCCAGCAGCTTAGGCGGAACCAAAAACATTCAGTACTTC.

This clone showed up just once. This chain uses TRBV7-2 with TRBJ1-1; 9 bases agree with TRBD1. The CDR3 sequence is 14 residues long. Germline V gene sequence: CDR1 SGHTA, CDR2 FQGNSA. With V trimmed by 3 bases and J by 4 bases, 3 bases remained unmatched. The CDR3 DNA sequence: TGTGCCAGCAGCTTGACAGGGGGAGGCACTGAAGCTTTCTTT. This codes for CASSLTGGGTEAFF.

This chain uses TRBV20-1 with TRBJ2-3; D is undetermined. There are 11 residues in the CDR3. Germline CDR1 and CDR2: DFQATT and SNEGSKA (reference sequence). The CDR3 region has the DNA TGCAGCACATCCGGAGCTGATACGCAGTATTTT. The encoded protein is CSTSGADTQYF.

V is TRBV2 and J is TRBJ2-5; 8 bases are shared with TRBD2. J was trimmed by 9 bases and V by 7 bases; bases with no gene match: 13. This CDR3 has 14 residues. Germline V gives CDR1 SNHLY, CDR2 FYNNEI. The CDR3 DNA sequence: TGTGCCAGCAAACCATCTAGCGGGTCCGTGTCCCAGTACTTC. Protein sequence: CASKPSSGSVSQYF.

This chain links TRBV5-4 with TRBJ2-1; 8 bases align to TRBD2. The germline gives CDR1 SGHNT, CDR2 YYREEE (reference sequence). Losses at the gene ends were 5 bases for V and 5 bases for J; bases not matched to a gene: 9. This CDR3 is 15 amino acids long. CDR3 in amino acids: CASRAGTRINNEQFF. DNA for the CDR3: TGTGCCAGCAGGGCCGGGACTAGGATCAACAATGAGCAGTTCTTC.

As to this clone: Possible read error: a much larger clone is one base away. The same CDR3 can be traced to other DNA sequences in this sample. The chain carries TRBV5-1 and TRBJ1-5; D is possibly TRBD1 (6 bases). From germline, CDR1 is SGHRS and CDR2 YFSETQ. Trimming removed 0 bases from V and 2 bases from J, with 6 bases in between. The CDR3 is made up of 14 amino acids. The CDR3 DNA reads TGCGCCAGCAGCTTGGCAGGGGGCAATCAGCCCCAGCATTTT. Translation gives CASSLAGGNQPQHF.

The gene calls are TRBV19 and TRBJ2-1; 13 bases line up with TRBD2. CDR1 is LNHDA, CDR2 SQIVND, per germline (reference sequence). The CDR3 is 15 amino acids. V was clipped by 3 bases and J by 6 bases; unmatched bases: 2. The CDR3 is CASSIGTSGTNEQFF. The CDR3 DNA reads TGTGCCAGTAGTATCGGGACTAGCGGGACCAATGAGCAGTTCTTC.

The chain has TRBV2 and TRBJ2-2, with 7 bases identical to TRBD2. The trim removed 7 bases at V and 4 bases at J, leaving 9 bases unmatched. Germline CDR1 SNHLY, CDR2 FYNNEI. The CDR3 spans 15 residues. CDR3 loop: CASTRGELGTGELFF. CDR3 DNA: TGTGCCAGCACCCGGGGGGAGTTAGGCACCGGGGAGCTGTTTTTT.

The CDR3 spells CATRRSLRGYGYTF. The DNA for the CDR3 is TGTGCCACCCGAAGGTCCCTCCGGGGTTATGGCTACACCTTC. The rearrangement links TRBV9 to TRBJ1-2, with D unclear. The CDR3 extends over 14 amino acids. V was trimmed by 9 bases and J by 5 bases, leaving 20 bases between them. The germline V gene has CDR1 SGDLS and CDR2 YYNGEE. Based on the CDR3 plus reference TRBV9 and TRBJ1-2, the full variable domain is DSGVTQTPKHLITATGQRVTLRCSPRSGDLSVYWYQQSLDQGLQFLIQYYNGEERAKGNILERFSAQQFPDLHSELNLSSLELGDSALYFCATRRSLRGYGYTFGSGTRLTVV.

This clone was counted only a few times. V is TRBV29-1 and J is TRBJ1-1; perhaps TRBD1 as D (6 bases). V was clipped by 4 bases and J by 8 bases, with 14 bases between them. Germline lookup yields CDR1 SQVTM and CDR2 ANQGSEA. The CDR3 contains 12 residues. CDR3 nucleotide sequence: TGCAGCGTTGCGACCTCAGGGGCGGAAGCTTTCTTT. It encodes CSVATSGAEAFF.

CDR3: CSVGQGLTEAFF. CDR3 bases: TGCAGCGTTGGACAGGGGCTCACTGAAGCTTTCTTT. The chain recombines TRBV29-1 with TRBJ1-1, with 8 bases matching TRBD1. The CDR3 length is 12 residues. Germline V gives CDR1 SQVTM, CDR2 ANQGSEA. V shed 4 bases, J shed 4 bases, and the junction held 2 bases outside the gene matches. Together with reference TRBV29-1 and TRBJ1-1, the CDR3 gives the full variable domain: SAVISQKPSRDICQRGTSLTIQCQVDSQVTMMFWYRQQPGQSLTLIATANQGSEATYESGFVIDKFPISRPNLTFSTLTVSNMSPEDSSIYLCSVGQGLTEAFFGQGTRLTVV.

The rearrangement links TRBV28 to TRBJ1-2; no firm D call. This CDR3 region has 13 residues. CDR1 is MDHEN and CDR2 is SYDVKM in the germline V gene. The V end was cut by 2 bases, the J end by 2 bases, with 6 bases between. CDR3 nucleotide sequence: TGTGCCAGCAGTTTAGTACAGAACTATGGCTACACCTTC. It yields the protein CASSLVQNYGYTF.

This clone was seen more than once but under ten times. The chain is built from TRBV10-3 and TRBJ1-1; TRBD1 is a possible D gene (5 bases). Germline lookup yields CDR1 ENHRY and CDR2 SYGVKD. The CDR3 length is 12 residues. Trimming shortened V by 3 bases and J by 7 bases, and 9 bases separated the two germline ends. The DNA for the CDR3 is TGTGCCATCAGTGATAAGCAGGGTGAAGCTTTCTTT. It encodes CAISDKQGEAFF.